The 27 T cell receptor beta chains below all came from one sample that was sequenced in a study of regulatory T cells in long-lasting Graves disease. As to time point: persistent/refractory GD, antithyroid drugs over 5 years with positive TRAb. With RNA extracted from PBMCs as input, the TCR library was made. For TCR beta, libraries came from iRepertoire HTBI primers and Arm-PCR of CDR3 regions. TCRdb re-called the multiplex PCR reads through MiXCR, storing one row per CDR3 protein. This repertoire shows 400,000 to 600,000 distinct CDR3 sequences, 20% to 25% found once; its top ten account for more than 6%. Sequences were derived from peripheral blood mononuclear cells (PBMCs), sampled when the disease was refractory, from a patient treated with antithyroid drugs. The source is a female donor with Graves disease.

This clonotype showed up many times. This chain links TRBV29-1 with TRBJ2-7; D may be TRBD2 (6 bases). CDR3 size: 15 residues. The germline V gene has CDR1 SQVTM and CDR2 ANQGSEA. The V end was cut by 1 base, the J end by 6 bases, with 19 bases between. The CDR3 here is CSVEGRGTLKGEQYF. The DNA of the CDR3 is TGCAGCGTTGAAGGGAGGGGTACGTTGAAGGGCGAGCAGTACTTC.

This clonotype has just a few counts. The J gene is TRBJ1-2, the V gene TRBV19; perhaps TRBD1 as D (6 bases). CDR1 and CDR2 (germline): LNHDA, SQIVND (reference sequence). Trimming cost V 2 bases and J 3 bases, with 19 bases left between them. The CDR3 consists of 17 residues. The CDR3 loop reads CASSIRTAQTAHYGYTF. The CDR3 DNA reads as TGTGCCAGTAGTATACGGACAGCACAAACCGCTCACTATGGCTACACCTTC.

This chain's CDR3 is CASSVGVLSDTQYF. In nucleotides, the CDR3 is TGTGCCAGCAGCGTTGGAGTGTTGAGCGATACGCAGTATTTT. J is TRBJ2-3 and V is TRBV12-3 or TRBV12-4; D is unclear. This CDR3 has 14 residues. Deletions cut 6 bases from V and 6 bases from J, with 16 bases between.

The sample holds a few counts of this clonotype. Here the CDR3 reads CASSLRGPFYEQYF. The CDR3 DNA reads TGTGCCAGCAGTTTAAGAGGGCCGTTCTACGAGCAGTACTTC. This chain connects TRBV27 to TRBJ2-7, with D perhaps matching TRBD2 (5 bases). CDR1 MNHEY and CDR2 SMNVEV come from the germline V gene (reference sequence). With 2 bases removed from V and 3 bases from J, the gap between germline ends came to 11 bases. CDR3 length: 14 amino acids.

This chain's CDR3 is CATKTSGSIYEQYF. DNA of the CDR3: TGTGCCACCAAAACTAGCGGGAGTATCTACGAGCAGTACTTC. The rearrangement uses TRBV27 and TRBJ2-7, with 11 bases lining up with TRBD2. The CDR3 has 14 amino acids. Germline V gives CDR1 MNHEY, CDR2 SMNVEV (reference sequence). The V and J ends lost 10 bases and 3 bases, in that order; junction bases with no gene match: 8.

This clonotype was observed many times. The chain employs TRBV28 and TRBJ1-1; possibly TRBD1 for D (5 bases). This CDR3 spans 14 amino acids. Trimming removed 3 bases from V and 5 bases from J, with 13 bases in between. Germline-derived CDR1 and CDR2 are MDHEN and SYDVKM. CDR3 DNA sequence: TGTGCCAGCAGTTTTTTAAGGGGCGGGACTGAAGCTTTCTTT. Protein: CASSFLRGGTEAFF.

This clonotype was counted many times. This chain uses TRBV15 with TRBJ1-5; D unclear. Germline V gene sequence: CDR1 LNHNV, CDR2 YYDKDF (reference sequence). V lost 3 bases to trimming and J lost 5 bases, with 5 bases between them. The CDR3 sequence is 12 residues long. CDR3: CATSRPYQPQHF. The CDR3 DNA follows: TGTGCCACCAGCAGGCCCTATCAGCCCCAGCATTTT.

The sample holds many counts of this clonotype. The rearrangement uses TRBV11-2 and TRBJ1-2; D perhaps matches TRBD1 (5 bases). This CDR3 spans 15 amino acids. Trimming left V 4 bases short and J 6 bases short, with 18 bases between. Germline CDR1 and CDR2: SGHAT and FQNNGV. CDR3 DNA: TGTGCCAGCAGCTCACCCTCTCGGGGGTTCGATGGCTACACCTTC. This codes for CASSSPSRGFDGYTF.

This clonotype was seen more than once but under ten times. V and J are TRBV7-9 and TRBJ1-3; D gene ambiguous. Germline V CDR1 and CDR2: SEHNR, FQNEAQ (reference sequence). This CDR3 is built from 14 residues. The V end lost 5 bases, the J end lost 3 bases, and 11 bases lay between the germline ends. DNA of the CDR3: TGTGCCAGCAGCCGACGCCTAGATGGAAACACCATATATTTT. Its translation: CASSRRLDGNTIYF.

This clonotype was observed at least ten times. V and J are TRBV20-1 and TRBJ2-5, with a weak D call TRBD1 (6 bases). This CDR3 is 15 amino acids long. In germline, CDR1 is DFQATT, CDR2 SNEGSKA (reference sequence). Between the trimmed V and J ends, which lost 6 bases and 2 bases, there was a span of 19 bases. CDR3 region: CSANEEQGGQETQYF. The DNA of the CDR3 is TGCAGTGCCAACGAAGAACAGGGTGGGCAAGAGACCCAGTACTTC.

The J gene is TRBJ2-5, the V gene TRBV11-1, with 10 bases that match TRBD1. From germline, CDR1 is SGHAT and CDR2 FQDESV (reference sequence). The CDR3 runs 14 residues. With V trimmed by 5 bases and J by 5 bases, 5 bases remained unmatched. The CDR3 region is CASSRQGAWETQYF. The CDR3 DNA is TGTGCCAGCAGCCGACAGGGGGCATGGGAGACCCAGTACTTC.

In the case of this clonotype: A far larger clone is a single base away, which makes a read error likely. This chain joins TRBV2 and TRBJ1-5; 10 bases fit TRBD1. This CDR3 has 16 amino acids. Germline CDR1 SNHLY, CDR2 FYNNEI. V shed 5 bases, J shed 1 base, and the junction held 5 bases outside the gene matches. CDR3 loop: CASSPWTGGSNQPQHF. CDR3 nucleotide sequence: TGTGCCAGCAGTCCCTGGACAGGGGGAAGCAATCAGCCCCAGCATTTT.

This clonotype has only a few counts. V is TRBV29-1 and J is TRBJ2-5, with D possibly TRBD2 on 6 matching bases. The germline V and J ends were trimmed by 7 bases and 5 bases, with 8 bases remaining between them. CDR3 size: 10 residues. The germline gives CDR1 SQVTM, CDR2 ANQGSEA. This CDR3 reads CSGGVETQYF. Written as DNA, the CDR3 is TGCAGCGGGGGGGTTGAGACCCAGTACTTC.

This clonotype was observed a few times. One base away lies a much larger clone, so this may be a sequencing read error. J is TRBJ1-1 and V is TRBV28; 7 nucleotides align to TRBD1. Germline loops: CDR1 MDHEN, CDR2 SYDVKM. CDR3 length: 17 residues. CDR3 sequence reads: CAGSGVSDRPWSTEAFF. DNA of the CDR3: TGTGCCGGCAGTGGGGTATCGGACAGGCCGTGGAGCACTGAAGCTTTCTTT. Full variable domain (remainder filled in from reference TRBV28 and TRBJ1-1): DVKVTQSSRYLVKRTGEKVFLECVQDMDHENMFWYRQDPGLGLRLIYFSYDVKMKEKGDIPEGYSVSREKKERFSLILESASTNQTSMYLCAGSGVSDRPWSTEAFFGQGTRLTVV.

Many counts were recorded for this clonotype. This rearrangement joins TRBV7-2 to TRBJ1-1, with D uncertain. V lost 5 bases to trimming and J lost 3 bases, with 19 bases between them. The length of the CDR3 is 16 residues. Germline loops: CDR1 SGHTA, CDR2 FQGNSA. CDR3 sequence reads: CASSPPGGGVDTEAFF. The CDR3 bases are TGTGCCAGCAGCCCTCCTGGCGGTGGGGTCGACACTGAAGCTTTCTTT.

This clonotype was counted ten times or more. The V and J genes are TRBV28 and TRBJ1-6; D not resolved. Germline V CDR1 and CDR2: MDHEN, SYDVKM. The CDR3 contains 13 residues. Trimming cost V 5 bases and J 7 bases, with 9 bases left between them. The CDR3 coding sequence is TGTGCCAGCAGTCGGGTAAACAATTCACCCCTCCACTTT. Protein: CASSRVNNSPLHF.

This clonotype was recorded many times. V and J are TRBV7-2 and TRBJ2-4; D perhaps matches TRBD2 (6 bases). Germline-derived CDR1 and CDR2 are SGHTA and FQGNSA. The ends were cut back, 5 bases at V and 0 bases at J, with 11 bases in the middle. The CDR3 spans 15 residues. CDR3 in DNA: TGTGCCAGCAGCCGGGACTGGGGAGCCAAAAACATTCAGTACTTC. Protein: CASSRDWGAKNIQYF.

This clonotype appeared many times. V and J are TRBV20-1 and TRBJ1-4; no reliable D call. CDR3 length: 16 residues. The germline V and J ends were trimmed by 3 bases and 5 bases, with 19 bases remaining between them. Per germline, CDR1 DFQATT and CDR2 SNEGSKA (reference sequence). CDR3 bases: TGCAGTGCTAGGCGACATAACAGAGAGAGCAATGAAAAACTGTTTTTT. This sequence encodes CSARRHNRESNEKLFF.

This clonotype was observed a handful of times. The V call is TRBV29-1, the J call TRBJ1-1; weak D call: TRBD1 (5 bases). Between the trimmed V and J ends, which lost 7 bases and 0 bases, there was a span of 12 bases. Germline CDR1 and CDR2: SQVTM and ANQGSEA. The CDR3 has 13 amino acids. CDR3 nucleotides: TGCAGCGGCGCAGGGCGCATGAACACTGAAGCTTTCTTT. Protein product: CSGAGRMNTEAFF.

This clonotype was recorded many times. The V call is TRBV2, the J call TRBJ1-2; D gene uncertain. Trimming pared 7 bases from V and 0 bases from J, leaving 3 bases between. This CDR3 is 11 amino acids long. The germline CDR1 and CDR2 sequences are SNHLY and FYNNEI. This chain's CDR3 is CASKANYGYTF. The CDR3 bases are TGTGCCAGCAAGGCTAACTATGGCTACACCTTC.

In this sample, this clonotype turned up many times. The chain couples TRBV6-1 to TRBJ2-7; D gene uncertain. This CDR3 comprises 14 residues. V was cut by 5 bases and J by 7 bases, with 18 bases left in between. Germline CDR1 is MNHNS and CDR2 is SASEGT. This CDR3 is CASSIRPGSPEQYF. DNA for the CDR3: TGTGCCAGCAGTATCAGACCGGGTTCCCCGGAGCAGTACTTC.

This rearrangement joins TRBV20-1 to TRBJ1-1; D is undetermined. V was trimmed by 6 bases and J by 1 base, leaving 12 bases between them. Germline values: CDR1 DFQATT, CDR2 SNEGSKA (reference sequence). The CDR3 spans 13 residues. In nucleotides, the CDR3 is TGCAGTGCCCCTAGCGATTCGAACACTGAAGCTTTCTTT. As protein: CSAPSDSNTEAFF.

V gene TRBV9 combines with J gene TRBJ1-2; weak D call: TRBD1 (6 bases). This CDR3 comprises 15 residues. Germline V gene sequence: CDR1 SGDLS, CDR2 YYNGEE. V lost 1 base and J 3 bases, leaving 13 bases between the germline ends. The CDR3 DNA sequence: TGTGCCAGCAGCGTAAGTCAGGGGATTCACTATGGCTACACCTTC. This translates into CASSVSQGIHYGYTF.

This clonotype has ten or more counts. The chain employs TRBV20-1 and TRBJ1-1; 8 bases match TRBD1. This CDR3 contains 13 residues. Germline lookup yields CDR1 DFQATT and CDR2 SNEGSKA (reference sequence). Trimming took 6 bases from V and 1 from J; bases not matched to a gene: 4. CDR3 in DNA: TGCAGTGCCACCGGGACAGGGAACACTGAAGCTTTCTTT. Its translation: CSATGTGNTEAFF.

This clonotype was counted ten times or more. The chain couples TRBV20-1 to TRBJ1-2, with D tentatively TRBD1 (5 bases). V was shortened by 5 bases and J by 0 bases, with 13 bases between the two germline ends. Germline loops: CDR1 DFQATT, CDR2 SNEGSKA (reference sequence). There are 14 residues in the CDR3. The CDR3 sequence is CSAGEGSSNYGYTF. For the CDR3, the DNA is TGCAGTGCTGGGGAGGGGTCCTCTAACTATGGCTACACCTTC.

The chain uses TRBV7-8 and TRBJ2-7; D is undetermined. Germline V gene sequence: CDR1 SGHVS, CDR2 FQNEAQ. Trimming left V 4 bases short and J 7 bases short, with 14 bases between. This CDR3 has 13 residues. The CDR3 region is CASSSSGHNEQYF. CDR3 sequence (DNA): TGTGCCAGCAGCTCCTCCGGGCACAATGAGCAGTACTTC.

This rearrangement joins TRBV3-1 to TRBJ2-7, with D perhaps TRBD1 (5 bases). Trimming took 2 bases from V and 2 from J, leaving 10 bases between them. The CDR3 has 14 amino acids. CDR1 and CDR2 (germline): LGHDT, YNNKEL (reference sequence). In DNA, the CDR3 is TGTGCCAGCAGCCAACAGGGTTGGGCCTACGAGCAGTACTTC. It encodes CASSQQGWAYEQYF.